This T cell receptor (beta chain) was recorded in a study of blood T cell repertoires in COVID-19 (dated by TCRdb to the early 2020s). At the level of the whole study: Samples from collaborators originated in the United States, Italy and Spain and spanned both the acute and convalescent phases of COVID-19. The material from the prospective study consisted of cDNA or gDNA derived from T cells, B-cell-depleted T cells, or PBMCs. Subjects who had been exposed to COVID-19, were actively infected with it, or had recovered from it provided the deeply sampled blood TCRbeta repertoires that made up the dataset. The repertoires were made available in a free public database intended to serve as a resource for research on the immune response to SARS-CoV-2. Samples were obtained from the ongoing ImmuneRACE study (first 160 participants) and from 1,000 to 1,500 subjects provided by 6 global collaborators. Sample metadata almost always included a de-identified subject ID, COVID-19 status, age in years and sex. HLA class I and class II types, where available, came from metadata supplied by the sample provider rather than from assay-based typing.

Results and caveats for the whole study, not just this receptor: The quantity of clinical and demographic metadata differed by source and by participant and was supplied without curation.

Here V drops 4 bases and J drops 2 bases, and the junction holds 1 base not matched to any gene. Based on the germline V gene, the CDR1 and CDR2 sequences are MDHEN and SYDVKM. The CDR3 runs 15 residues from the cysteine to the phenylalanine. Just the 45-base CDR3 DNA is kept, in frame starting at base 1. One collaborating source in Seattle enrolled patients during active infection and followed them longitudinally through the course of disease. Collaborating institutions collected whole blood in K2EDTA tubes following their own protocols. For TCRbeta analysis, collaborator samples were shipped as frozen whole blood, as isolated PBMCs, or as DNA extracted from either sample type. In the case of this clone: The antigen it binds to is not known. Nothing much larger sits one base from this clone, and base qualities are not available.

TCRbeta CDR3 regions were amplified from genomic DNA using the immunoSEQ Assay, a bias-controlled multiplex PCR. Per the authors' processing: The number of nucleated cells in each sample was estimated from the amplification of reference gene primers within the assay. To quantify the absolute abundance of each unique TCRbeta CDR3 rearrangement, sequence reads were collapsed and filtered. For each sample, productive Simpson clonality was calculated as the square root of Simpson's diversity index over productive rearrangements. Sourced from immuneACCESS, this table was stored by TCRdb with only in-frame sequences that have V and J called. A share of the clones is absent; for the studies checked, an unresolved V gene accounts for under half, and the remainder has no known explanation. V and J calls and clone size follow that table, whereas D and trimming were derived from the DNA. The sample table records 250,000 to 350,000 clones; roughly 86% of these occur just once. Around 11% of the sample lies in the top ten.

The chain was built from TRBV28 and TRBJ2-1; 11 junctional bases match TRBD2. The sample comprised peripheral blood. This receptor was obtained from a woman between 25 and 40 years old with COVID-19, enrolled during active disease. In nucleotides, the sequence is TGTGCCAGCAGTTCGGGACTAGCGGCCTACAATGAGCAGTTCTTC. Its product reads: CASSSGLAAYNEQFF.